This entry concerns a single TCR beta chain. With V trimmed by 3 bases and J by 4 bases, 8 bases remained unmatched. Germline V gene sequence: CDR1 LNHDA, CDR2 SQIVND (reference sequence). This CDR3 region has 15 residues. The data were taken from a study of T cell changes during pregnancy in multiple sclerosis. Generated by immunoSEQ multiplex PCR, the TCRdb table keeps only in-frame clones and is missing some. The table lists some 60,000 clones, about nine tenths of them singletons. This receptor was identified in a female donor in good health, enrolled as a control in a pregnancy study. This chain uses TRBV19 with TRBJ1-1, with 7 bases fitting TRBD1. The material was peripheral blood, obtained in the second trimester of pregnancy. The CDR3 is CASSMGDREVTEAFF. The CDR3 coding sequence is TGTGCCAGTAGTATGGGAGACAGGGAAGTCACTGAAGCTTTCTTT.